This T cell receptor beta chain was recovered during a study of T-cell reconstitution after alpha-beta-depleted transplantation in children. Molecular barcoding with unique molecular identifiers was used for the TCRbeta library. TCRdb re-derived calls from the PCR reads in MiXCR, one entry per CDR3 protein. Among 130,000 or so distinct CDR3 sequences, 8.5% to 10% were seen once, and the ten largest hold nearly 25%. With V trimmed by 4 bases and J by 10 bases, 10 bases remained unmatched. This CDR3 spans 13 amino acids. Germline CDR1 SGHRS, CDR2 YFSETQ. The material sequenced was PBMCs, mostly from graft donor cells, taken 180 days after TCRalphabeta/CD19-depleted stem cell transplant. V usage is TRBV5-1 and J usage is TRBJ1-1; 7 bases are shared with TRBD1. The TCR was taken from a girl in the first two years of life who had a stem cell transplant for combined immunodeficiency, so the T cells may come from the graft donor. The CDR3 coding sequence is TGCGCCAGCAGCCCCACAGGGGCCATGGGAGCTTTCTTT. Amino acid sequence: CASSPTGAMGAFF. Full variable domain (outside the CDR3, taken from reference TRBV5-1 and TRBJ1-1): KAGVTQTPRYLIKTRGQQVTLSCSPISGHRSVSWYQQTPGQGLQFLFEYFSETQRNKGNFPGRFSGRQFSNSRSEMNVSTLELGDSALYLCASSPTGAMGAFFGQGTRLTVV.